One and the same sample provided the 30 T cell receptor beta chains below, sequenced in a study of blood T cell repertoires in COVID-19. Repertoires were generated with immunoSEQ multiplex PCR, while TCRdb's copy carries only in-frame clones and drops some. In the table there are more than 80,000 clones, about 80% of which are singletons. Sequenced sample: peripheral blood. The receptors derive from a woman aged 55 to 70 with acute or convalescent COVID-19.

The rearrangement joins TRBV18 to TRBJ2-5; D remains unclear. Germline values: CDR1 KGHSH, CDR2 LQKENI. V was trimmed by 1 base and J by 1 base, leaving 10 bases between them. The CDR3 sequence is 15 residues long. DNA for the CDR3: TGTGCCAGCTCACCACTTGCCGCGCGCCAAGAGACCCAGTACTTC. Translation gives CASSPLAARQETQYF.

The chain is built from TRBV11-2 and TRBJ2-3; no firm D call. The CDR3 consists of 14 residues. The germline V and J ends were trimmed by 0 bases and 4 bases, with 8 bases remaining between them. The germline V gene encodes CDR1 SGHAT and CDR2 FQNNGV. The DNA of the CDR3 is TGTGCCAGCAGCTTAGATCGCGCCTCAGATACGCAGTATTTT. It yields the protein CASSLDRASDTQYF.

The chain carries TRBV21-1 and TRBJ2-7; the D segment call TRBD2 is taken from the table without a DNA check. TRBV21-1 is designated a pseudogene. This CDR3 contains 14 residues. CDR3 region: CASSPRGGDYEQYF. In DNA, the CDR3 is TGTGCCAGCAGCCCCCGCGGAGGGGACTACGAGCAGTACTTC.

The chain links TRBV19 to TRBJ2-3; D may be TRBD1 (6 bases). Germline values: CDR1 LNHDA, CDR2 SQIVND (reference sequence). The CDR3 runs 15 residues. V lost 6 bases and J lost 0, with 13 bases in between. The CDR3 region has the DNA TGTGCCAGTAGAGCAGGGGTAACTAGCACAGATACGCAGTATTTT. Amino acid sequence: CASRAGVTSTDTQYF.

This clone showed up just once. In DNA, the CDR3 is TGCGCCAGCAGCACCGCACAGGGCCCCCTGGGAAATTCACCCCTCCACTTT. Translated, it gives CASSTAQGPLGNSPLHF. The chain uses TRBV5-1 and TRBJ1-6, with D possibly being TRBD1 (6 bases). The CDR3 contains 17 residues. CDR1 is SGHRS, CDR2 YFSETQ, per germline. Trimming stripped 4 bases from V and 7 bases from J, with 21 bases between.

The chain carries TRBV5-1 and TRBJ2-5, with TRBD2 as a possible D gene (5 bases). The CDR3 covers 17 residues. The V end lost 2 bases, the J end lost 1 base, and 18 bases lay between the germline ends. Germline V lookup: CDR1 SGHRS, CDR2 YFSETQ. The CDR3 coding sequence is TGCGCCAGCAGCTTATCTCCCGGGTCCGGAGGCCAAGAGACCCAGTACTTC. Its protein product is CASSLSPGSGGQETQYF.

V gene TRBV5-1 combines with J gene TRBJ1-5, with 8 bases aligning to TRBD1. The CDR3 consists of 13 residues. Germline assignment: CDR1 SGHRS and CDR2 YFSETQ. V was clipped by 2 bases and J by 9 bases; unmatched bases: 4. CDR3 bases: TGCGCCAGCAGCTTAGGTCAGGGGGCGCCCCAGCATTTT. This gives the protein CASSLGQGAPQHF.

The chain links TRBV5-1 to TRBJ2-2, with D possibly being TRBD1 (6 bases). Trimming stripped 7 bases from V and 0 bases from J, with 16 bases between. Germline V gene sequence: CDR1 SGHRS, CDR2 YFSETQ. The length of the CDR3 is 16 residues. CDR3 sequence: CASGTLGTTNTGELFF. DNA for the CDR3: TGCGCCAGCGGAACCCTCGGGACAACGAACACCGGGGAGCTGTTTTTT.

The J gene is TRBJ2-3, the V gene TRBV7-9; the D is unclear. The germline V and J ends were trimmed by 4 bases and 6 bases, with 8 bases remaining between them. The CDR3 extends over 12 amino acids. Germline-derived CDR1 and CDR2 are SEHNR and FQNEAQ (reference sequence). CDR3 nucleotide sequence: TGTGCCAGCAGCTCTTGGGCTGATACGCAGTATTTT. Protein: CASSSWADTQYF.

The sample holds a few counts of this clone. The chain has TRBV5-1 and TRBJ1-6; tentatively, D is TRBD1 (6 bases). The CDR3 extends over 16 amino acids. The V end lost 0 bases, the J end lost 6 bases, and 13 bases lay between the germline ends. CDR1 is SGHRS, CDR2 YFSETQ, per germline. CDR3 nucleotides: TGCGCCAGCAGCTTGGACGGGAGGGGGACTAATTCACCCCTCCACTTT. The encoded protein is CASSLDGRGTNSPLHF.

V usage is TRBV11-3 and J usage is TRBJ1-1, with 8 bases that match TRBD1. J lost 3 bases, V lost 5 bases, and 2 bases had no gene match. CDR3 length equals 13 residues. Germline V gene sequence: CDR1 SGHNT, CDR2 YENEEA. CDR3 bases: TGTGCCAGCAGCCAGGACAGGGACACTGAAGCTTTCTTT. Its translation: CASSQDRDTEAFF. Full variable domain (remainder filled in from reference TRBV11-3 and TRBJ1-1): EAGVVQSPRYKIIEKKQPVAFWCNPISGHNTLYWYLQNLGQGPELLIRYENEEAVDDSQLPKDRFSAERLKGVDSTLKIQPAELGDSAVYLCASSQDRDTEAFFGQGTRLTVV.

The rearrangement links TRBV3-1 (or the pseudogene TRBV3-2) to TRBJ2-5; 12 bases map to TRBD2. V shed 1 base and J 5 bases; nucleotides not matched to a gene: 8. The CDR3 extends over 17 amino acids. Germline CDR1 is LGHDT and CDR2 is YNNKEL (reference sequence). For the CDR3, the DNA is TGTGCCAGCAGCCAAGCTAGCGGGAGGGCCGGGGTGGAGACCCAGTACTTC. This gives the protein CASSQASGRAGVETQYF.

V usage is TRBV2 and J usage is TRBJ2-7; 7 nucleotides agree with TRBD2. Germline V gives CDR1 SNHLY, CDR2 FYNNEI. The V segment lost 5 bases and the J segment 0 bases; nucleotides outside the gene matches: 4. CDR3 length equals 14 residues. CDR3 bases: TGTGCCAGCAGTTACACGGGAGGCTCCTACGAGCAGTACTTC. Protein: CASSYTGGSYEQYF.

V and J are TRBV7-9 and TRBJ2-1; a possible D gene is TRBD2 (7 bases). CDR3 length: 19 residues. Germline V lookup: CDR1 SEHNR, CDR2 FQNEAQ (reference sequence). Trimming pared 5 bases from V and 0 bases from J, leaving 23 bases between. The CDR3, as DNA: TGTGCCAGCAGCCCAAGGGGGGCTAGCGGATACTCCTCCTACAATGAGCAGTTCTTC. Translated, it gives CASSPRGASGYSSYNEQFF.

The rearrangement joins TRBV6-5 to TRBJ1-1, with D possibly matching TRBD1 (6 bases). V was clipped by 6 bases and J by 3 bases, with 14 bases between them. CDR1 is MNHEY and CDR2 is SVGAGI in the germline V gene. The CDR3 spans 14 residues. The CDR3 DNA reads as TGTGCCAGCAGACCCGGGACACGGGACACTGAAGCTTTCTTT. It is translated as CASRPGTRDTEAFF.

The chain carries TRBV4-2 and TRBJ2-1, with 14 nucleotides matching TRBD2. In germline, CDR1 is LGHNA, CDR2 YNFKEQ. This CDR3 contains 18 residues. V was pared by 4 bases and J by 6 bases, with 11 bases of the junction left unmatched. CDR3 in amino acids: CASSPRATSGGEFNEQFF. DNA for the CDR3: TGTGCCAGCAGCCCCCGGGCGACTAGCGGGGGGGAATTCAATGAGCAGTTCTTC.

The chain is built from TRBV5-6 and TRBJ2-7; 10 nucleotides match TRBD2. The germline CDR1 and CDR2 sequences are SGHDT and YYEEEE. This CDR3 comprises 14 residues. The V gene end was trimmed by 3 bases and the J gene end by 7 bases; junction bases not matched to a gene: 7. For the CDR3, the DNA is TGTGCCAGCAGCTCCCTAGCGGGAGCAGGTGAGCAGTACTTC. The encoded protein is CASSSLAGAGEQYF.

This sequence joins TRBV11-2 and TRBJ2-2; 9 positions match TRBD1. This CDR3 is built from 15 residues. The J segment lost 7 bases and the V segment lost 5 bases, leaving 8 bases of the junction unmatched. From germline, CDR1 is SGHAT and CDR2 FQNNGV. As DNA, the CDR3 is TGTGCCAGCAGCCCTGACAGGGGGACCTACGGGGAGCTGTTTTTT. This encodes CASSPDRGTYGELFF.

The chain links TRBV9 to TRBJ1-6; D ambiguous. This CDR3 has 15 residues. CDR1 is SGDLS and CDR2 is YYNGEE in the germline V gene. V lost 3 bases to trimming and J lost 0 bases, with 7 bases between them. This CDR3 is CASSAGSSYNSPLHF. CDR3 nucleotides: TGTGCCAGCAGCGCGGGGTCCTCCTATAATTCACCCCTCCACTTT.

V is TRBV5-1 and J is TRBJ1-1, with D possibly TRBD1 on 5 matching bases. Trimming removed 4 bases from V and 1 base from J, with 11 bases in between. There are 14 residues in the CDR3. CDR1 and CDR2 from the germline V gene are SGHRS and YFSETQ. The CDR3 bases are TGCGCCAGCAGCCCGATCGGACAGAACACTGAAGCTTTCTTT. Amino acid sequence: CASSPIGQNTEAFF.

The J gene is TRBJ2-7, the V gene TRBV9; TRBD1 matches at 10 bases. V lost 4 bases to trimming and J lost 3 bases; unmatched junction nucleotides: 10. The CDR3 loop spans 16 amino acids. Germline V gives CDR1 SGDLS, CDR2 YYNGEE. The CDR3 loop reads CASSPGTGAVIYEQYF. CDR3 DNA: TGTGCCAGCAGCCCAGGGACAGGGGCTGTTATCTACGAGCAGTACTTC. Together with reference TRBV9 and TRBJ2-7, the CDR3 gives the full variable domain: DSGVTQTPKHLITATGQRVTLRCSPRSGDLSVYWYQQSLDQGLQFLIQYYNGEERAKGNILERFSAQQFPDLHSELNLSSLELGDSALYFCASSPGTGAVIYEQYFGPGTRLTVT.

This chain uses TRBV12-3 or TRBV12-4 with TRBJ1-2; a weak D match, TRBD1 (5 bases). Trimming shortened V by 5 bases and J by 8 bases, and 9 bases separated the two germline ends. The length of the CDR3 is 11 residues. For the CDR3, the DNA is TGTGCCAGCAGTGCGAGACAGGGCTACACCTTC. This gives the protein CASSARQGYTF.

The chain links TRBV19 to TRBJ2-1; 10 bases align to TRBD1. This CDR3 contains 12 residues. CDR1 is LNHDA and CDR2 is SQIVND in the germline V gene (reference sequence). With V trimmed by 5 bases and J by 15 bases, 7 bases remained unmatched. CDR3 region: CASSLRDRGMFF. The CDR3 DNA reads as TGTGCCAGTAGTCTCAGGGACAGGGGAATGTTCTTC.

The chain couples TRBV5-1 to TRBJ1-1, with D possibly TRBD1 on 6 matching bases. The CDR3 is made up of 16 amino acids. Trimming shortened V by 1 base and J by 0 bases, and 13 bases separated the two germline ends. Germline V gene lookup returns CDR1 SGHRS and CDR2 YFSETQ. In DNA, the CDR3 is TGCGCCAGCAGCTTGACAGGGCCGGGAATGAACACTGAAGCTTTCTTT. Encoded protein: CASSLTGPGMNTEAFF.

This chain uses TRBV2 with TRBJ2-3, with D possibly TRBD2 on 6 matching bases. Germline-derived CDR1 and CDR2 are SNHLY and FYNNEI. V lost 8 bases and J lost 4, with 10 bases in between. This CDR3 is built from 12 residues. The CDR3 bases are TGTGCCAGCCGTCCTAGCGCAGATACGCAGTATTTT. Translated: CASRPSADTQYF. The full variable domain, completed using reference TRBV2 and TRBJ2-3, is EPEVTQTPSHQVTQMGQEVILRCVPISNHLYFYWYRQILGQKVEFLVSFYNNEISEKSEIFDDQFSVERPDGSNFTLKIRSTKLEDSAMYFCASRPSADTQYFGPGTRLTVL.

V is TRBV5-1 and J is TRBJ2-7; possibly TRBD1 for D (6 bases). CDR1 is SGHRS and CDR2 is YFSETQ in the germline V gene. V lost 0 bases, J lost 7 bases, and 14 bases lay in between. The CDR3 has 14 residues. Here the CDR3 DNA reads TGCGCCAGCAGCTTGGGGACAGCGTACTTTGAGCAGTACTTC. Encoded protein: CASSLGTAYFEQYF.

The V and J genes are TRBV18 and TRBJ2-1, with a weak D call TRBD2 (5 bases). Germline-derived CDR1 and CDR2 are KGHSH and LQKENI. The CDR3 contains 15 residues. V was trimmed by 1 base and J by 7 bases, leaving 14 bases between them. CDR3 in amino acids: CASSPRSGRGNEQFF. The CDR3 DNA follows: TGTGCCAGCTCACCACGCAGCGGCCGAGGGAATGAGCAGTTCTTC.

The chain combines TRBV12-3 or TRBV12-4 with TRBJ1-2; the D gene is possibly TRBD1 (6 bases). V lost 3 bases and J 4 bases, leaving 9 bases between the germline ends. This CDR3 comprises 13 residues. CDR3 residues: CASSFNRAYGYTF. CDR3 DNA sequence: TGTGCCAGCAGTTTCAACAGGGCCTATGGCTACACCTTC.

The chain uses TRBV25-1 and TRBJ1-1, with TRBD1 matching 10 bases. V lost 3 bases and J lost 4; bases outside the gene matches: 5. Germline V gives CDR1 MGHDK, CDR2 SYGVNS. The CDR3 spans 15 residues. The CDR3 region has the DNA TGTGCCAGCAGTGACAAGACAGGGGGCGGCACTGAAGCTTTCTTT. Encoded protein: CASSDKTGGGTEAFF.

The chain employs TRBV5-1 and TRBJ2-7, with D possibly being TRBD1 (6 bases). This CDR3 has 16 residues. V was pared by 4 bases and J by 2 bases, with 19 bases between. Germline CDR1 and CDR2: SGHRS and YFSETQ. CDR3 DNA sequence: TGCGCCAGCAGCCCCGGCCTCTACAGGGTAACCTACGAGCAGTACTTC. It encodes CASSPGLYRVTYEQYF. Together with reference TRBV5-1 and TRBJ2-7, the CDR3 gives the full variable domain: KAGVTQTPRYLIKTRGQQVTLSCSPISGHRSVSWYQQTPGQGLQFLFEYFSETQRNKGNFPGRFSGRQFSNSRSEMNVSTLELGDSALYLCASSPGLYRVTYEQYFGPGTRLTVT.